The 9 T cell receptor beta chains reported below all come from one sample, sequenced in a study of T and B cells in COVID-19 patients. Multiplex PCR with BIOMED2 TRB-A/B primer pools amplified TRB rearrangements. Via MiXCR, TCRdb re-called the multiplex PCR reads, giving one row per CDR3 protein. The table shows more than 2,500 distinct CDR3 sequences, with around 25% occurring only once. Each TRB amplification used roughly 230-550 ng of genomic DNA from blood. Input material: blood. Receptors were obtained from a human donor with active COVID-19.

This clonotype is termed medium-sized. The rearrangement links TRBV5-1 to TRBJ1-3, with TRBD1 identical over 11 bases. CDR1 is SGHRS, CDR2 YFSETQ, per germline. The CDR3 is made up of 16 amino acids. J gave up 1 base and V 3 bases, and 3 bases lay outside the gene matches. CDR3 bases: TGCGCCAGCAGCTGGGGACAGGGGGTATCTGGAAACACCATATATTTT. It specifies CASSWGQGVSGNTIYF.

The chain links TRBV29-1 to TRBJ2-1, with TRBD2 matching over 9 bases. This CDR3 region has 15 residues. Germline values: CDR1 SQVTM, CDR2 ANQGSEA. CDR3: CGTASGVSSYNEQFF. The CDR3 DNA reads as TGCGGAACGGCTAGCGGGGTGAGCTCCTACAATGAGCAGTTCTTC.

The rearrangement joins TRBV5-1 to TRBJ2-2, with unresolved D. V lost 5 bases to trimming and J lost 0 bases, with 8 bases between them. Germline V gene lookup returns CDR1 SGHRS and CDR2 YFSETQ. The CDR3 is 14 amino acids. Written as DNA, the CDR3 is TGCGCCAGCAGGGATTTTTCGAACACCGGGGAGCTGTTTTTT. Its protein is CASRDFSNTGELFF. The full variable domain, with the rest looked up from reference TRBV5-1 and TRBJ2-2, is KAGVTQTPRYLIKTRGQQVTLSCSPISGHRSVSWYQQTPGQGLQFLFEYFSETQRNKGNFPGRFSGRQFSNSRSEMNVSTLELGDSALYLCASRDFSNTGELFFGEGSRLTVL.

This clonotype counts as medium-sized. The CDR3 region is CASSLAGASLTDTQYF. CDR3 DNA: TGCGCCAGCAGCTTGGCGGGTGCTTCGTTGACAGATACGCAGTATTTT. The rearrangement uses TRBV5-1 and TRBJ2-3; D is unresolved. Germline CDR1 and CDR2: SGHRS and YFSETQ. The CDR3 has 16 amino acids. V lost 0 bases, J lost 3 bases, and 14 bases lay in between.

This clonotype was detected only a few times. The V call is TRBV18, the J call TRBJ1-1; D gene unclear. V lost 3 bases and J lost 9, with 20 bases in between. CDR1 and CDR2 from the germline V gene are KGHSH and LQKENI. The CDR3 runs to 15 residues. The CDR3 coding sequence is TGTGCCAGCTCACCCACCAATACCCAGCAGAATCAAGCTTTCTTT. The encoded protein is CASSPTNTQQNQAFF. The variable domain in full, completed from reference TRBV18 and TRBJ1-1, reads NAGVMQNPRHLVRRRGQEARLRCSPMKGHSHVYWYRQLPEEGLKFMVYLQKENIIDESGMPKERFSAEFPKEGPSILRIQQVVRGDSAAYFCASSPTNTQQNQAFFGQGTRLTVV.

At least ten counts were recorded for this clonotype. J is TRBJ1-2 and V is TRBV5-1; D unclear. CDR1 is SGHRS and CDR2 is YFSETQ in the germline V gene. The CDR3 covers 13 residues. The V end was cut by 0 bases, the J end by 4 bases, with 7 bases between. CDR3 in amino acids: CASSLGQSYGYTF. CDR3 DNA: TGCGCCAGCAGCTTGGGGCAGAGCTATGGCTACACCTTC.

This clonotype has just a few counts. The chain couples TRBV4-3 to TRBJ2-1; tentatively, D is TRBD1 (6 bases). The length of the CDR3 is 15 residues. V lost 4 bases and J lost 3, with 13 bases in between. Germline V lookup: CDR1 LGHNA, CDR2 YSLEER. The CDR3 here is CASSPSMTGYNEQFF. Here the CDR3 DNA reads TGCGCCAGCAGCCCCTCTATGACAGGCTACAATGAGCAGTTCTTC.

By proportion, this clonotype is medium-sized. The gene calls are TRBV6-5 and TRBJ1-3; D is ambiguous. V was pared by 5 bases and J by 3 bases, with 11 bases between. Germline V lookup: CDR1 MNHEY, CDR2 SVGAGI. CDR3 size: 14 residues. In nucleotides, the CDR3 is TGTGCCAGCAGTGAAGTCGGCCGTGGAAACACCATATATTTT. Translated: CASSEVGRGNTIYF.

The J gene is TRBJ1-6, the V gene TRBV20-1; 10 nucleotides align to TRBD1. With V trimmed by 6 bases and J by 10 bases, 12 bases remained unmatched. The CDR3 contains 15 residues. CDR1 DFQATT and CDR2 SNEGSKA come from the germline V gene (reference sequence). Written as DNA, the CDR3 is TGCAGTGCAACTAGACTTGACAGGGGGCACTCACCCCTCCACTTT. This translates into CSATRLDRGHSPLHF.